These 16 T cell receptor beta chains originate from one sample sequenced in a study of STAT3 mutations in large granular lymphocyte leukemia (dated by TCRdb to between 2018 and 2020). These receptors' antigens are unknown. Summary of the overall study and its limitations: All T-LGLL patients had at least one immunodominant TCRbeta clonotype, and roughly half had multiple immunodominant subclonotypes.

The library was built by means of the immunoSEQ multiplex PCR assay. TCRdb re-hosts the immuneACCESS table, in-frame sequences only. Its copies lack some clones; in the studies checked, an unresolved V gene accounts for under half of them, and the cause for the rest is not known. The sample table contains more than 1,100 clones; only one count was recorded for 54% of them. Around 40% of the sample comes from the top ten. Sequenced: peripheral blood mononuclear cells. The origin of the receptors is a man aged 55 to 70 with T-cell large granular lymphocyte leukemia. Some clones in this sample may be carry-over from other donors' samples. The age is the age at diagnosis.

The chain couples TRBV5-6 to TRBJ2-5; the D is unclear. The length of the CDR3 is 14 residues. Germline lookup yields CDR1 SGHDT and CDR2 YYEEEE. The V gene lost 3 bases and the J gene lost 0 bases, with 9 bases spanning the gap. This chain's CDR3 is CASSSRPNQETQYF. The CDR3 region has the DNA TGTGCCAGCAGCTCGAGACCGAACCAAGAGACCCAGTACTTC.

The chain recombines TRBV30 with TRBJ2-7; 9 nucleotides line up with TRBD2. The CDR3 spans 13 residues. Germline CDR1 GTSNPN, CDR2 SVGIG (reference sequence). The V gene end was trimmed by 1 base and the J gene end by 9 bases; junction bases not matched to a gene: 7. CDR3: CAWSEVSGSPQYF. CDR3 bases: TGTGCCTGGAGTGAGGTTAGCGGGAGCCCGCAGTACTTC. Drawing the rest from reference TRBV30 and TRBJ2-7, the complete variable domain is SQTIHQWPATLVQPVGSPLSLECTVEGTSNPNLYWYRQAAGRGLQLLFYSVGIGQISSEVPQNLSASRPQDRQFILSSKKLLLSDSGFYLCAWSEVSGSPQYFGPGTRLTVT.

J is TRBJ2-5 and V is TRBV29-1; D is unclear. This CDR3 region has 10 residues. Trimming left V 7 bases short and J 0 bases short, with 3 bases between. The germline V gene has CDR1 SQVTM and CDR2 ANQGSEA. The CDR3 spells CSGHQETQYF. CDR3 in DNA: TGCAGCGGCCACCAAGAGACCCAGTACTTC. The full variable domain, with the rest looked up from reference TRBV29-1 and TRBJ2-5, is SAVISQKPSRDICQRGTSLTIQCQVDSQVTMMFWYRQQPGQSLTLIATANQGSEATYESGFVIDKFPISRPNLTFSTLTVSNMSPEDSSIYLCSGHQETQYFGPGTRLLVL.

The V and J genes are TRBV5-1 and TRBJ1-1, with D unresolved. Trimming left V 4 bases short and J 4 bases short, with 8 bases between. The CDR3 extends over 12 amino acids. Germline CDR1 and CDR2: SGHRS and YFSETQ. The CDR3 spells CASSPTGTEAFF. For the CDR3, the DNA is TGCGCCAGCAGCCCGACGGGCACTGAAGCTTTCTTT.

CDR3 region: CASSTRDSGHHQPQHF. The CDR3 DNA follows: TGTGCCAGCAGTACACGGGACAGCGGGCACCATCAGCCCCAGCATTTT. The rearrangement joins TRBV27 to TRBJ1-5, with 7 bases matching TRBD1. Unmatched junction bases numbered 12, after V lost 5 bases and J lost 5 bases. CDR1 and CDR2 from the germline V gene are MNHEY and SMNVEV (reference sequence). The CDR3 length is 16 residues.

By share, this clone counts as large. The rearrangement joins TRBV28 to TRBJ2-7; D gene unclear. V was trimmed by 4 bases and J by 3 bases, leaving 4 bases between them. This CDR3 is 11 amino acids long. Germline lookup yields CDR1 MDHEN and CDR2 SYDVKM. The CDR3 nucleotides read TGTGCCAGCAGTTCCTACTACGAGCAGTACTTC. Amino acid sequence: CASSSYYEQYF.

The J gene is TRBJ1-2, the V gene TRBV7-9, with 7 bases matching TRBD1. The CDR3 covers 15 residues. Trimming removed 5 bases from V and 8 bases from J; junction bases left unmatched: 14. Germline assignment: CDR1 SEHNR and CDR2 FQNEAQ (reference sequence). CDR3 coding DNA: TGTGCCAGCAGCCCTACCTGGGGAGGGGGCGAAGGCTACACCTTC. Residues: CASSPTWGGGEGYTF.

This chain connects TRBV30 to TRBJ1-5; 8 bases line up with TRBD1. The CDR3 is 14 amino acids. Germline-derived CDR1 and CDR2 are GTSNPN and SVGIG (reference sequence). The V and J ends lost 2 bases and 5 bases, in that order; junction bases with no gene match: 5. Here the CDR3 reads CAWSSGQGDQPQHF. As DNA, the CDR3 is TGTGCCTGGAGTAGCGGACAGGGAGATCAGCCCCAGCATTTT.

The rearrangement uses TRBV4-3 and TRBJ2-7; 7 nucleotides align to TRBD1. V lost 4 bases, J lost 4 bases, and 13 bases stayed unmatched. This CDR3 spans 16 amino acids. CDR1 is LGHNA and CDR2 is YSLEER in the germline V gene. This CDR3 reads CASSLNWGQRSYEQYF. The CDR3 bases are TGCGCCAGCAGCCTAAATTGGGGACAGCGTAGTTACGAGCAGTACTTC.

This clone was counted a few times. This sequence joins TRBV29-1 and TRBJ1-2; D perhaps matches TRBD1 (5 bases). Germline CDR1 and CDR2: SQVTM and ANQGSEA. The CDR3 has 12 residues. The ends were cut back, 7 bases at V and 3 bases at J, with 12 bases in the middle. CDR3: CSGGGIYYGYTF. The DNA for the CDR3 is TGCAGCGGGGGGGGGATTTACTATGGCTACACCTTC.

The J gene is TRBJ1-5, the V gene TRBV28; D possibly corresponds to TRBD1 (5 bases). Germline loops: CDR1 MDHEN, CDR2 SYDVKM. The germline V and J ends were trimmed by 7 bases and 3 bases, with 16 bases remaining between them. The CDR3 has 15 residues. The CDR3 loop reads CASTLARVPNQPQHF. CDR3 sequence (DNA): TGTGCCAGCACCCTTGCCAGGGTCCCCAATCAGCCCCAGCATTTT.

The chain recombines TRBV9 with TRBJ1-2; 9 bases fit TRBD1. Germline trimming cut 0 bases from V and 7 bases from J; bases unmatched to any gene: 4. The CDR3 has 14 amino acids. Germline lookup yields CDR1 SGDLS and CDR2 YYNGEE. The CDR3, as DNA: TGTGCCAGCAGCGTAGTAACAGGGGGCACTGGCTACACCTTC. Translated: CASSVVTGGTGYTF.

The chain couples TRBV5-1 to TRBJ2-3; tentative D call: TRBD2 (5 bases). V shed 6 bases and J shed 1 base, with 15 bases lying between them. This CDR3 has 15 residues. Germline V CDR1 and CDR2: SGHRS, YFSETQ. The CDR3 DNA is TGCGCCAGCAAGTCGGTAGCGCTCCGCACAGATACGCAGTATTTT. It specifies CASKSVALRTDTQYF.

This clone was observed a handful of times. CDR3 sequence: CASSRNGDTQYF. The CDR3, as DNA: TGTGCCAGCAGCCGTAATGGAGATACGCAGTATTTT. The chain carries TRBV7-9 and TRBJ2-3; no clear D gene. The germline V gene encodes CDR1 SEHNR and CDR2 FQNEAQ (reference sequence). V lost 5 bases and J 5 bases, leaving 8 bases between the germline ends. The CDR3 has 12 amino acids.

This clone is a singleton in its sample. V is TRBV18 and J is TRBJ1-5; D ambiguous. Germline CDR1 KGHSH, CDR2 LQKENI. Deletions cut 2 bases from V and 4 bases from J, with 6 bases between. This CDR3 contains 13 residues. Here the CDR3 reads CASSPGVNQPQHF. The CDR3 DNA follows: TGTGCCAGCTCACCAGGGGTTAATCAGCCCCAGCATTTT.

The CDR3 nucleotides are TGTGCCAGCAGCTACTCGGGACACGGTAATGAAAAACTGTTTTTT. Residues: CASSYSGHGNEKLFF. V and J are TRBV5-4 and TRBJ1-4; possibly TRBD1 for D (6 bases). This CDR3 region has 15 residues. V was clipped by 3 bases and J by 4 bases, with 13 bases between them. Germline V CDR1 and CDR2: SGHNT, YYREEE (reference sequence).